This T cell receptor (beta chain) was recovered during a study of neurological immune-mediated disorders. Via MiXCR, TCRdb re-called the 5' RACE reads, giving one row per CDR3 protein. The top ten hold 5.7% of the sample, which has tens of thousands of distinct CDR3 sequences, 3.5% to 4.5% seen once. Germline CDR1 MNHEY, CDR2 SVGEGT. This CDR3 comprises 13 residues. Deletions cut 4 bases from V and 6 bases from J, with 12 bases between. Time point indicated: longitudinal time-point 3. The unsorted libraries were produced from 2 million PBMCs held at -80 C. This clonotype has ten or more counts. The chain recombines TRBV6-2 or TRBV6-3 with TRBJ1-1; TRBD1 might be the D (5 bases). The origin of this receptor is a woman aged 60 to 75 with multiple sclerosis. Sequencing was performed on PBMCs. CDR3 residues: CASSSQTAPEAFF. CDR3 in DNA: TGTGCCAGCAGTTCCCAGACAGCCCCTGAAGCTTTCTTT.